Listed below are T cell receptor beta chains from one sample, sequenced in a study of T cell repertoires in cytomegalovirus infection. TCRdb redid the calling of the reads with MiXCR, one entry per CDR3 protein. Among about 400,000 distinct CDR3 sequences listed, about a sixth were seen once. Source material: PBMCs. These receptors originate from a human donor in good health (CMV status not recorded). Some clones in this sample may be carry-over from other donors' samples. Both conserved end residues are part of each CDR3. Fields, in order: V gene, CDR3 length, CDR3 protein.

TRBV7-9	13	CASSLAHNEKLFF
TRBV18	13	CASSPAGRSEAFF
TRBV7-8	16	CASSSHRDSALRTQHF
TRBV28	14	CASSSGQLYNEQFF
TRBV4-1	16	CASSQGVRDRGYEQYF
TRBV10-3	14	CAVRSGPGTDTQYF
TRBV9	16	CASSVTSGRKGDTQYF
TRBV19	16	CASTPHETSGGDTQYF
TRBV7-2	13	CASSQRMNTEAFF
TRBV7-9	13	CASTLREEETQYF
TRBV12-3/TRBV12-4	15	CASSLRGGWKNIQYF
TRBV15	16	CATSRGARGYYNEQFF
TRBV7-8	14	CASSFRVPTDTQYF
TRBV11-2	18	CASSLWTSRGKPTDTQYF
TRBV7-2	15	CASSAPGRGANEQFF
TRBV10-3	13	CAISESWDYGYTF
TRBV4-3	14	CASSQDWRLRGYTF
TRBV7-2	16	CASSFLASGYEETQYF
TRBV28	13	CASTTAGQETQYF
TRBV19	15	CASSIGGSFNTEAFF
TRBV11-2	18	CASSFSIWDRGLGETQYF
TRBV5-1	13	CASSLDRQTPLHF
TRBV20-1	12	CSGSGGTDTQYF
TRBV29-1	11	CSVELADTQYF
TRBV19	12	CASSRDSDTQYF
TRBV7-4	15	CASSLGAGTGEKLFF
TRBV4-1	15	CASSEAPGTPEKLFF
TRBV13	15	CASSPRVVSYNEQFF
TRBV12-3/TRBV12-4	13	CASSSTTGDEQYF
TRBV6-6	14	CASRTTGGAYEQYF
TRBV7-2	15	CASSPGAEYNQPQHF
TRBV18	16	CASSRTVAGAKDTQYF
TRBV11-3	13	CASSLGHRGEQYF
TRBV4-3	14	CASSQVYPGETQYF
TRBV2	15	CASIGTGLTSYGYTF
TRBV6-1	17	CASSLPPPSLGTHEQFF
TRBV12-3/TRBV12-4	15	CASSFNGHGDYEQYF
TRBV7-9	15	CASSRRTGNNEKLFF
TRBV10-3	13	CAISPGKNTEAFF
TRBV12-3/TRBV12-4	14	CASSLLKGETEAFF
TRBV11-3	14	CASSWGRGSGEQFF
TRBV5-5	17	CASSPAAGGRDSEKLFF
TRBV7-8	16	CASSTRTGRSYNEQFF
TRBV20-1	15	CSASPGQGFTDTQYF
TRBV12-3/TRBV12-4	16	CASSLGSSGLVGELFF
TRBV7-2	15	CASSFIGTGMNEQFF